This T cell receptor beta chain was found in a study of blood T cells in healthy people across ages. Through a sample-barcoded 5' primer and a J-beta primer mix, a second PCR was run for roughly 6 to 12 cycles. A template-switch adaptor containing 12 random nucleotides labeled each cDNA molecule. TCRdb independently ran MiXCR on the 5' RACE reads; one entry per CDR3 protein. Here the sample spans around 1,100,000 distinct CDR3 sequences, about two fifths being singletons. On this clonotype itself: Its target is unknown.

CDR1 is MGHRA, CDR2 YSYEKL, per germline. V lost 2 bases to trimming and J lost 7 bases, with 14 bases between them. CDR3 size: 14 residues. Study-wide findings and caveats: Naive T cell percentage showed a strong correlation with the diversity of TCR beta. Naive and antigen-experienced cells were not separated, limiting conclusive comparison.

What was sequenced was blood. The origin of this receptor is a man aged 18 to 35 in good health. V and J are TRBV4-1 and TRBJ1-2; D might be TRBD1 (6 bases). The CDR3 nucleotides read TGCGCCAGCAGCCAACAGACAGGAATCGCTGGCTACACCTTC. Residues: CASSQQTGIAGYTF.